At least ten counts were recorded for the clone carrying this TCR beta chain. What it binds is not known. The data stem from a study of neurological immune-mediated disorders. Study-wide background: In a group of roughly 35 multiple sclerosis patients, roughly 31 had the relapsing-remitting type and 3 had the secondary progressive type. The study's findings and limits: None of the features examined (clinical or MRI) was associated with the multiple sclerosis repertoire cluster.

Each TCR transcript was tagged with a 10-nucleotide random UMI during 5'RACE. Using its own MiXCR run on the 5' RACE reads, TCRdb lists one record per CDR3 protein. The sample shows roughly 70,000 distinct CDR3 sequences, roughly 5% of them seen only once. This CDR3 is 16 amino acids long. Trimming cost V 6 bases and J 2 bases, with 19 bases left between them. In germline, CDR1 is MDHEN, CDR2 SYDVKM. The chain combines TRBV28 with TRBJ2-5; D possibly corresponds to TRBD1 (6 bases). Sequenced input: PBMCs. The TCR comes from a woman in her thirties with multiple sclerosis. The CDR3 region is CASSPQGSAPQETQYF. The CDR3 DNA sequence: TGTGCCAGCAGCCCCCAGGGGTCGGCACCACAAGAGACCCAGTACTTC.